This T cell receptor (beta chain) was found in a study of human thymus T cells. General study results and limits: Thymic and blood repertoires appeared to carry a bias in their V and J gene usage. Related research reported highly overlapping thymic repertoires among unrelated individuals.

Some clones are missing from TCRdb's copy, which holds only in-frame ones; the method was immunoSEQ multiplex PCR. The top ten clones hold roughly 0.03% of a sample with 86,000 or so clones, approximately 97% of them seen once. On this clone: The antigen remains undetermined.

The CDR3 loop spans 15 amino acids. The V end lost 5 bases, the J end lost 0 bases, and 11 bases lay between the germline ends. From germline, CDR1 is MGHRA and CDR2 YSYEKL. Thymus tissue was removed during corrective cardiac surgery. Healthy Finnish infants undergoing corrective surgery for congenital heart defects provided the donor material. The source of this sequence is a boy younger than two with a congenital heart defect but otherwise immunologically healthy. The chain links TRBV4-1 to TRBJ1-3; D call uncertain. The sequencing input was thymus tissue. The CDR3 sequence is CASSAQKGSGNTIYF. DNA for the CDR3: TGCGCCAGCAGCGCTCAAAAGGGCTCTGGAAACACCATATATTTT.